This paragraph covers one T cell receptor beta chain sequence. The assay was immunoSEQ multiplex PCR, and TCRdb's table has in-frame clones only and misses some. The data show more than 25,000 clones, with approximately 73% seen just once and roughly a tenth held by the top ten. The record originates from a study of somatic mutations in cytotoxic T cells in rheumatoid arthritis. Study in general: Including V beta1+ cells that were sequenced for TCRB, some T-cell populations stained with V beta antibodies were flow-sorted at nearly 100% purity.

The sequence came from a woman under 30 in good health. Sequenced material: CD8+ T cells sorted from blood.

Written as DNA, the CDR3 is TGTGCCAGCAGTTACTCTTGGGCGGGGACAGACTACGAGCAGTACTTC. Protein: CASSYSWAGTDYEQYF. The V and J genes are TRBV6-5 and TRBJ2-7; weak D call: TRBD1 (7 bases). V lost 0 bases to trimming and J lost 3 bases, with 15 bases between them. Germline values: CDR1 MNHEY, CDR2 SVGAGI. This CDR3 spans 16 amino acids.